The 18 T cell receptor beta chains below come from one sample, sequenced in a study of cytotoxic CD8 clonotypes in ibrutinib-treated CLL. Assay used: immunoSEQ multiplex PCR; TCRdb lists only in-frame clones, some missing. The sample carries 200,000 or so clones, 65% to 80% recorded once. The material sequenced was PBMCs, taken after 12 months of ibrutinib treatment. Receptor source: a human donor with chronic lymphocytic leukemia.

The CDR3 sequence is CASTDRGTYEQYF. CDR3 coding DNA: TGTGCCAGCACGGACAGGGGGACCTACGAGCAGTACTTC. The V and J genes are TRBV25-1 and TRBJ2-7; 10 positions agree with TRBD1. Germline-derived CDR1 and CDR2 are MGHDK and SYGVNS. J lost 2 bases, V lost 7 bases, and 2 bases had no gene match. The CDR3 length is 13 residues.

The chain couples TRBV29-1 to TRBJ1-1; TRBD1 aligns across 8 bases. The CDR3 is 13 amino acids. Trimming cost V 7 bases and J 1 base; bases outside gene matches: 5. The germline V gene has CDR1 SQVTM and CDR2 ANQGSEA. This chain's CDR3 is CSARDRRNTEAFF. The DNA for the CDR3 is TGCAGCGCTAGGGACAGGCGGAACACTGAAGCTTTCTTT.

This clone was seen a few times. The rearrangement joins TRBV19 to TRBJ2-7; either TRBD1 or TRBD2 may fit D (6 bases each). The CDR3 has 16 residues. Deletions cut 7 bases from V and 4 bases from J, with 23 bases between. CDR1 is LNHDA, CDR2 SQIVND, per germline (reference sequence). The chain's CDR3 is CASNRKRGLSWYEQYF. CDR3 bases: TGTGCCAGTAACCGAAAACGGGGGCTCTCCTGGTACGAGCAGTACTTC.

This rearrangement joins TRBV18 to TRBJ2-1; D is unclear. The CDR3 is 14 residues long. Germline assignment: CDR1 KGHSH and CDR2 LQKENI. V lost 1 base to trimming and J lost 2 bases, with 6 bases between them. The CDR3 nucleotides read TGTGCCAGCTCACCACTGGCTGCCTACAATGAGCAGTTCTTC. Translated, it gives CASSPLAAYNEQFF.

The chain recombines TRBV5-1 with TRBJ1-2; D may be TRBD1 (6 bases). CDR1 and CDR2 from the germline V gene are SGHRS and YFSETQ. Trimming shortened V by 1 base and J by 4 bases, and 23 bases separated the two germline ends. The CDR3 runs to 18 residues. The CDR3 spells CASSLLRPQGLPGYGYTF. CDR3 nucleotide sequence: TGCGCCAGCAGCTTGCTACGTCCACAGGGCCTACCGGGCTATGGCTACACCTTC.

V is TRBV11-3 and J is TRBJ2-1; weak D call: TRBD2 (6 bases). V gave up 5 bases and J gave up 5 bases, with 13 bases separating them. Germline CDR1 is SGHNT and CDR2 is YENEEA. This CDR3 spans 14 amino acids. The CDR3 DNA reads as TGTGCCAGCAGCCCGGGGAGGAGTGACAATGAGCAGTTCTTC. Amino acids: CASSPGRSDNEQFF. Variable domain in full (rest from reference TRBV11-3 and TRBJ2-1): EAGVVQSPRYKIIEKKQPVAFWCNPISGHNTLYWYLQNLGQGPELLIRYENEEAVDDSQLPKDRFSAERLKGVDSTLKIQPAELGDSAVYLCASSPGRSDNEQFFGPGTRLTVL.

This chain connects TRBV19 to TRBJ1-5; D is unclear. V was trimmed by 4 bases and J by 0 bases, leaving 13 bases between them. The length of the CDR3 is 16 residues. Germline V gene data show CDR1 as LNHDA and CDR2 as SQIVND (reference sequence). Here the CDR3 reads CASSNLAGYSNQPQHF. The CDR3 DNA is TGTGCCAGTAGTAATCTAGCCGGGTATAGCAATCAGCCCCAGCATTTT.

The rearrangement joins TRBV19 to TRBJ1-2; D call uncertain. Trimming took off 7 bases at V and 4 bases at J, with 16 bases between the two ends. This CDR3 spans 14 amino acids. CDR1 and CDR2 from the germline V gene are LNHDA and SQIVND (reference sequence). The CDR3 DNA follows: TGTGCCAGTAATACTGCCCGGCAGGTCTATGGCTACACCTTC. This sequence encodes CASNTARQVYGYTF.

The chain combines TRBV25-1 with TRBJ2-3, with TRBD1 as a possible D gene (5 bases). The CDR3 runs 14 residues. Trimming stripped 2 bases from V and 0 bases from J, with 6 bases between. Germline CDR1 and CDR2: MGHDK and SYGVNS. The CDR3 DNA reads TGTGCCAGCAGTGAAAGGGGTAGCACAGATACGCAGTATTTT. Translated: CASSERGSTDTQYF.

The chain uses TRBV2 and TRBJ1-2, with unresolved D. The V gene lost 3 bases and the J gene lost 4 bases, with 6 bases spanning the gap. This CDR3 contains 12 residues. The germline gives CDR1 SNHLY, CDR2 FYNNEI. The CDR3 is CASSDSVYGYTF. In DNA, the CDR3 is TGTGCCAGCAGTGATTCCGTCTATGGCTACACCTTC.

The J gene is TRBJ2-7, the V gene TRBV10-2; D is unresolved. Germline CDR1 WSHSY, CDR2 SAAADI. CDR3 length: 12 residues. Trimming cost V 5 bases and J 4 bases, with 9 bases left between them. CDR3 DNA: TGCGCCAGCAGTTATACTCCTTACGAGCAGTACTTC. Translation: CASSYTPYEQYF.

The rearrangement uses TRBV6-5 and TRBJ1-1; D may be TRBD1 (5 bases). The length of the CDR3 is 16 residues. Trimming removed 3 bases at V and 3 bases at J, with 17 bases between. The germline CDR1 and CDR2 sequences are MNHEY and SVGAGI. CDR3 nucleotides: TGTGCCAGCAGTTATGGAGGGACGAGGCGAGACACTGAAGCTTTCTTT. Translation: CASSYGGTRRDTEAFF.

This clone was recorded a few times. This chain connects TRBV7-7 to TRBJ1-4; 7 nucleotides line up with TRBD1. The CDR3 runs to 15 residues. V trimming: 5 bases; J trimming: 5 bases; junction bases outside the gene matches: 8. Germline V gene sequence: CDR1 SSHAT, CDR2 FNYEAQ (reference sequence). The CDR3: CASSPNRGRNEKLFF. CDR3 nucleotide sequence: TGTGCCAGCAGCCCAAACAGGGGAAGGAATGAAAAACTGTTTTTT. The full variable domain, its missing parts supplied by reference TRBV7-7 and TRBJ1-4, is GAGVSQSPRYKVTKRGQDVTLRCDPISSHATLYWYQQALGQGPEFLTYFNYEAQPDKSGLPSDRFSAERPEGSISTLTIQRTEQRDSAMYRCASSPNRGRNEKLFFGSGTQLSVL.

This chain connects TRBV28 to TRBJ2-1; D ambiguous. From germline, CDR1 is MDHEN and CDR2 SYDVKM. The CDR3 spans 14 residues. Trimming left V 3 bases short and J 8 bases short, with 14 bases between. CDR3 coding DNA: TGTGCCAGCAGTTTTGTCAGGAGAGTAGATGAGCAGTTCTTC. Its protein product is CASSFVRRVDEQFF.

The chain couples TRBV11-3 to TRBJ2-1; TRBD2 matches 10 bases. This CDR3 has 15 amino acids. V trimming: 3 bases; J trimming: 3 bases; junction bases outside the gene matches: 2. In germline, CDR1 is SGHNT, CDR2 YENEEA. Here the CDR3 reads CASSFLAGDYNEQFF. The CDR3 coding sequence is TGTGCCAGCAGCTTTCTAGCGGGAGACTACAATGAGCAGTTCTTC. The full variable domain, completed using reference TRBV11-3 and TRBJ2-1, is EAGVVQSPRYKIIEKKQPVAFWCNPISGHNTLYWYLQNLGQGPELLIRYENEEAVDDSQLPKDRFSAERLKGVDSTLKIQPAELGDSAVYLCASSFLAGDYNEQFFGPGTRLTVL.

This clone came up once. The V gene is TRBV6-4, the J gene TRBJ1-2, with D uncertain. V dropped 3 bases and J dropped 5 bases, with 10 bases sitting between them. CDR1 MRHNA and CDR2 SNTAGT come from the germline V gene. The CDR3 has 13 residues. CDR3 sequence: CASSEGRRYGYTF. CDR3 bases: TGTGCCAGCAGTGAGGGTAGGAGATATGGCTACACCTTC.

This clone was seen only a few times. This rearrangement joins TRBV6-5 to TRBJ1-5; no clear D. Germline V gene data show CDR1 as MNHEY and CDR2 as SVGAGI. The CDR3 totals 13 residues. The ends were cut back, 0 bases at V and 6 bases at J, with 6 bases in the middle. CDR3 amino acids: CASSYSGLQPQHF. The CDR3 DNA reads TGTGCCAGCAGTTACTCAGGACTTCAGCCCCAGCATTTT.

This clone was seen more than once but under ten times. V is TRBV7-3 and J is TRBJ2-5, with TRBD2 as a possible D gene (5 bases). Trimming took off 0 bases at V and 5 bases at J, with 10 bases between the two ends. Germline V gene lookup returns CDR1 SGHTA and CDR2 FQGTGA. The CDR3 consists of 14 residues. The CDR3 sequence: CASSLTGPGETQYF. The CDR3 nucleotides are TGTGCCAGCAGCTTAACAGGCCCGGGGGAGACCCAGTACTTC.